Following are 32 T cell receptor beta chains from one sample sequenced in a study of T cell changes during pregnancy in multiple sclerosis (dated by TCRdb to about 2019). Libraries were built with the immunoSEQ multiplex PCR assay. TCRdb mirrors the immuneACCESS table, restricted to in-frame sequences. Some clones are absent from its copies; in checked studies, under half trace to an unresolved V gene, and the reason for the others is unknown. This sample holds about 57,000 clones; under 95% were observed only once. Together, the top ten hold about 0.21% of the sample. The specimen was CD4+ T cells from peripheral blood mononuclear cells, collected in the second trimester of pregnancy. These TCRs come from a female donor with multiple sclerosis, enrolled in a pregnancy study.

The chain recombines TRBV6-5 with TRBJ1-6; 7 bases map to TRBD1. The CDR3 runs to 16 residues. CDR1 and CDR2 from the germline V gene are MNHEY and SVGAGI. Unmatched junction bases numbered 8, after V lost 2 bases and J lost 7 bases. The CDR3 region is CASSYGRQGLNSPLHF. Here the CDR3 DNA reads TGTGCCAGCAGTTACGGGCGACAGGGTTTAAATTCACCCCTCCACTTT.

The genes are TRBV15 and TRBJ1-4; D not resolved. Germline CDR1 LNHNV, CDR2 YYDKDF (reference sequence). V gave up 5 bases and J gave up 4 bases, with 14 bases separating them. This CDR3 contains 15 residues. The CDR3 loop is CATSGSLGNNEKLFF. The CDR3 DNA sequence: TGTGCCACCAGCGGGAGTCTGGGCAATAATGAAAAACTGTTTTTT.

This clone was observed a single time. The rearrangement uses TRBV19 and TRBJ1-2; 9 bases fit TRBD1. V lost 7 bases and J lost 6; bases outside the gene matches: 6. The CDR3 extends over 13 amino acids. From germline, CDR1 is LNHDA and CDR2 SQIVND (reference sequence). The CDR3 spells CASTHRGRHGYTF. As DNA, the CDR3 is TGTGCCAGTACCCACAGGGGGCGACATGGCTACACCTTC.

The CDR3 DNA follows: TGTGCCAGCAGTTTAGAGGGAGTTTCACCCCTCCACTTT. Translation gives CASSLEGVSPLHF. The J gene is TRBJ1-6, the V gene TRBV27; D unclear. The V end lost 2 bases, the J end lost 9 bases, and 8 bases lay between the germline ends. The V gene's germline CDR1 is MNHEY and CDR2 SMNVEV (reference sequence). CDR3 size: 13 residues.

This chain joins TRBV30 and TRBJ2-5, with D possibly being TRBD2 (5 bases). The CDR3 is 15 amino acids. Germline V gene data show CDR1 as GTSNPN and CDR2 as SVGIG (reference sequence). The germline V and J ends were trimmed by 0 bases and 3 bases, with 14 bases remaining between them. CDR3 sequence: CAWSVLTRWEETQYF. For the CDR3, the DNA is TGTGCCTGGAGTGTTCTAACTAGATGGGAAGAGACCCAGTACTTC.

The chain is built from TRBV29-1 and TRBJ1-6; TRBD1 is a possible D gene (6 bases). This CDR3 has 11 amino acids. The germline V gene encodes CDR1 SQVTM and CDR2 ANQGSEA. V was cut by 5 bases and J by 8 bases, with 7 bases left in between. CDR3 region: CSVRTDSPLHF. The CDR3 DNA follows: TGCAGCGTTAGGACAGATTCACCCCTCCACTTT.

The chain links TRBV6-6 to TRBJ1-2, with 8 bases lining up with TRBD1. This CDR3 region has 14 residues. CDR1 is MNHNY and CDR2 is SVGAGI in the germline V gene (reference sequence). Trimming at V came to 1 base and at J to 2 bases, leaving 0 bases not matched to a gene. CDR3 sequence reads: CASSYWTGNYGYTF. In nucleotides, the CDR3 is TGTGCCAGCAGTTACTGGACAGGGAACTATGGCTACACCTTC.

The chain uses TRBV7-2 and TRBJ2-3, with TRBD2 matching 8 bases. Per germline, CDR1 SGHTA and CDR2 FQGNSA. The CDR3 covers 19 residues. With 5 bases clipped from V and 6 bases from J, the junction kept 22 bases outside the gene matches. The CDR3, as DNA: TGTGCCAGCAGCCTCCGATGGGCGGGGGGCCGGGGGATCGGGGATACGCAGTATTTT. Translated, it gives CASSLRWAGGRGIGDTQYF.

This clone was seen a handful of times. The genes are TRBV28 and TRBJ1-5; TRBD1 aligns across 7 bases. The CDR3 consists of 13 residues. V lost 6 bases, J lost 5 bases, and 4 bases stayed unmatched. Germline V CDR1 and CDR2: MDHEN, SYDVKM. CDR3 sequence: CASSRDSHQPQHF. The CDR3 DNA follows: TGTGCCAGCAGCCGGGACAGTCATCAGCCCCAGCATTTT.

The chain links TRBV5-5 to TRBJ2-7; 9 nucleotides align to TRBD1. Per germline, CDR1 SGHKS and CDR2 YYEKEE (reference sequence). The CDR3 runs to 14 residues. After removal of 4 bases from V and 4 bases from J, the junction contained 6 bases not matched to a gene. The CDR3 sequence is CASSLTQGAYEQYF. The CDR3 DNA follows: TGTGCCAGCAGCCTCACACAGGGGGCATACGAGCAGTACTTC.

The V and J genes are TRBV19 and TRBJ2-3; D unresolved. CDR1 LNHDA and CDR2 SQIVND come from the germline V gene (reference sequence). CDR3 length: 14 residues. The ends were cut back, 6 bases at V and 1 base at J, with 11 bases in the middle. Here the CDR3 reads CASRSISGTDTQYF. The CDR3, as DNA: TGTGCCAGTAGGAGTATTTCTGGCACAGATACGCAGTATTTT.

This chain connects TRBV11-2 to TRBJ1-6, with D possibly TRBD1 on 6 matching bases. From germline, CDR1 is SGHAT and CDR2 FQNNGV. The CDR3 has 15 residues. V lost 5 bases, J lost 5 bases, and 13 bases lay in between. CDR3 sequence reads: CASSIQQGDNSPLHF. CDR3 DNA: TGTGCCAGCAGCATACAACAGGGAGATAATTCACCCCTCCACTTT.

The rearrangement uses TRBV30 and TRBJ2-1; D not resolved. The CDR3 contains 15 residues. Trimming removed 1 base from V and 2 bases from J, with 12 bases in between. Germline V CDR1 and CDR2: GTSNPN, SVGIG (reference sequence). CDR3 sequence: CAWSARGYPYNEQFF. The DNA for the CDR3 is TGTGCCTGGAGTGCCCGCGGTTACCCCTACAATGAGCAGTTCTTC.

This chain uses TRBV6-1 with TRBJ1-3, with D possibly matching TRBD1 (6 bases). CDR3 length: 14 residues. From germline, CDR1 is MNHNS and CDR2 SASEGT. Trimming cost V 3 bases and J 4 bases, with 10 bases left between them. The CDR3 protein is CASSDWGHGNTIYF. CDR3 sequence (DNA): TGTGCCAGCAGTGATTGGGGGCACGGAAACACCATATATTTT.

The V and J genes are TRBV18 and TRBJ2-1; TRBD1 aligns across 12 bases. Germline V gives CDR1 KGHSH, CDR2 LQKENI. After removal of 2 bases from V and 0 bases from J, the junction contained 8 bases not matched to a gene. This CDR3 has 19 residues. CDR3 sequence (DNA): TGTGCCAGCTCACCAAGGGACAGGGGGCTACCCTCCTCCTACAATGAGCAGTTCTTC. Translated, it gives CASSPRDRGLPSSYNEQFF.

This clone was seen only once. DNA for the CDR3: TGTGCCAGCAGCTTAGAAGGGGCGAACACTGAAGCTTTCTTT. Its protein product is CASSLEGANTEAFF. The rearrangement joins TRBV7-2 to TRBJ1-1; D may be TRBD1 (5 bases). The CDR3 length is 14 residues. Looked up from germline, CDR1 is SGHTA and CDR2 is FQGNSA. Deletions cut 1 base from V and 1 base from J, with 7 bases between.

This chain joins TRBV5-4 and TRBJ1-3; tentative D call: TRBD1 (5 bases). The ends were cut back, 1 base at V and 2 bases at J, with 13 bases in the middle. The CDR3 has 16 residues. The germline V gene encodes CDR1 SGHNT and CDR2 YYREEE (reference sequence). The CDR3 sequence: CASSLSGRQTGNTIYF. The CDR3 coding sequence is TGTGCCAGCAGCTTGTCAGGTCGACAGACTGGAAACACCATATATTTT.

The chain uses TRBV28 and TRBJ2-5, with TRBD2 matching 7 bases. Per germline, CDR1 MDHEN and CDR2 SYDVKM. Unmatched junction bases numbered 12, after V lost 3 bases and J lost 2 bases. The CDR3 consists of 17 residues. The CDR3 DNA reads as TGTGCCAGCAGTTTCCATTCCTTGGGACTACAACAAGAGACCCAGTACTTC. This codes for CASSFHSLGLQQETQYF. Full variable domain (rest looked up from reference TRBV28 and TRBJ2-5): DVKVTQSSRYLVKRTGEKVFLECVQDMDHENMFWYRQDPGLGLRLIYFSYDVKMKEKGDIPEGYSVSREKKERFSLILESASTNQTSMYLCASSFHSLGLQQETQYFGPGTRLLVL.

The rearrangement links TRBV18 to TRBJ1-2, with 9 bases identical to TRBD1. Germline CDR1 KGHSH, CDR2 LQKENI. Trimming at V came to 5 bases and at J to 7 bases, leaving 8 bases not matched to a gene. This CDR3 is built from 14 residues. In DNA form, the CDR3 reads TGTGCCAGCTCATCCCAGGGACAGGGACCTGGCTACACCTTC. Protein sequence: CASSSQGQGPGYTF. The full variable domain, rest sourced from reference TRBV18 and TRBJ1-2, is NAGVMQNPRHLVRRRGQEARLRCSPMKGHSHVYWYRQLPEEGLKFMVYLQKENIIDESGMPKERFSAEFPKEGPSILRIQQVVRGDSAAYFCASSSQGQGPGYTFGSGTRLTVV.

The J gene is TRBJ1-5, the V gene TRBV7-9; weak D call: TRBD1 (5 bases). With 2 bases removed from V and 4 bases from J, the gap between germline ends came to 9 bases. Per the germline V gene, CDR1 is SEHNR and CDR2 is FQNEAQ (reference sequence). CDR3 length equals 14 residues. The CDR3 region is CASSLQGLNQPQHF. Here the CDR3 DNA reads TGTGCCAGCAGCTTACAGGGACTGAATCAGCCCCAGCATTTT.

V is TRBV6-1 and J is TRBJ1-2; the match to TRBD1 covers 9 bases. The CDR3 length is 15 residues. Germline V lookup: CDR1 MNHNS, CDR2 SASEGT. V was clipped by 5 bases and J by 1 base; unmatched bases: 5. CDR3 in amino acids: CASSSQGAFNYGYTF. The CDR3 DNA reads as TGTGCCAGCAGTTCACAGGGGGCGTTTAACTATGGCTACACCTTC.

CDR3 sequence (DNA): TGTGCCAGCAGTTACCGGGACAGGGGATATAGAGAGACCCAGTACTTC. This translates into CASSYRDRGYRETQYF. V gene TRBV6-5 combines with J gene TRBJ2-5; TRBD1 matches 10 bases. The CDR3 is made up of 16 amino acids. The ends lost 2 bases at V and 4 bases at J; junction bases unmatched: 7. Per germline, CDR1 MNHEY and CDR2 SVGAGI.

This chain connects TRBV18 to TRBJ1-2, with no clear D. Trimming shortened V by 6 bases and J by 0 bases, and 17 bases separated the two germline ends. Germline V gene data show CDR1 as KGHSH and CDR2 as LQKENI. The CDR3 loop spans 16 amino acids. The CDR3 region is CASSPSGLYSNYGYTF. The CDR3 nucleotides are TGTGCCAGCTCGCCAAGCGGACTGTATTCTAACTATGGCTACACCTTC.

The V and J genes are TRBV9 and TRBJ2-1; D is unresolved. The CDR3 is 15 residues long. Germline CDR1 SGDLS, CDR2 YYNGEE. V was shortened by 0 bases and J by 7 bases, with 14 bases between the two germline ends. CDR3 sequence (DNA): TGTGCCAGCAGCGTAGAAGCGTTCGTGAGGAATGAGCAGTTCTTC. Translating it yields CASSVEAFVRNEQFF.

This clone was seen just once. This chain connects TRBV5-1 to TRBJ2-3; D not certain. The CDR3 length is 13 residues. V was pared by 0 bases and J by 4 bases, with 6 bases between. CDR1 SGHRS and CDR2 YFSETQ come from the germline V gene. The CDR3: CASSLAMSDTQYF. For the CDR3, the DNA is TGCGCCAGCAGCTTGGCCATGTCAGATACGCAGTATTTT. Drawing the rest from reference TRBV5-1 and TRBJ2-3, the complete variable domain is KAGVTQTPRYLIKTRGQQVTLSCSPISGHRSVSWYQQTPGQGLQFLFEYFSETQRNKGNFPGRFSGRQFSNSRSEMNVSTLELGDSALYLCASSLAMSDTQYFGPGTRLTVL.

The chain is built from TRBV5-1 and TRBJ1-1; 10 bases agree with TRBD1. Trimming removed 3 bases from V and 3 bases from J; junction bases left unmatched: 5. The germline V gene has CDR1 SGHRS and CDR2 YFSETQ. The CDR3 loop spans 15 amino acids. As DNA, the CDR3 is TGCGCCAGCAGCTCTGGGACAGGGGCTGACACTGAAGCTTTCTTT. Amino acids: CASSSGTGADTEAFF.

V usage is TRBV6-4 and J usage is TRBJ1-3; D not resolved. CDR3 size: 14 residues. The germline CDR1 and CDR2 sequences are MRHNA and SNTAGT. V lost 0 bases and J 1 base, leaving 4 bases between the germline ends. The CDR3 spells CASSDSQSGNTIYF. The CDR3 nucleotides are TGTGCCAGCAGTGACTCACAGTCTGGAAACACCATATATTTT.

The V and J genes are TRBV7-8 and TRBJ1-1; D perhaps matches TRBD1 (6 bases). The CDR3 spans 17 residues. With 3 bases removed from V and 8 bases from J, the gap between germline ends came to 25 bases. CDR1 SGHVS and CDR2 FQNEAQ come from the germline V gene. CDR3 in amino acids: CASSFSVGGRHPREAFF. The DNA for the CDR3 is TGTGCCAGCAGCTTCTCGGTAGGGGGACGGCACCCAAGAGAAGCTTTCTTT.

CDR3 amino acids: CASSPKTDMNTEAFF. As DNA, the CDR3 is TGTGCCAGCAGTCCAAAGACAGACATGAACACTGAAGCTTTCTTT. This rearrangement joins TRBV6-1 to TRBJ1-1; tentatively, D is TRBD1 (5 bases). Deletions cut 5 bases from V and 0 bases from J, with 13 bases between. The germline gives CDR1 MNHNS, CDR2 SASEGT. This CDR3 is built from 15 residues.

The V gene is TRBV19, the J gene TRBJ2-5, with 7 bases that match TRBD1. The CDR3 is made up of 15 amino acids. The V gene's germline CDR1 is LNHDA and CDR2 SQIVND (reference sequence). Unmatched junction bases numbered 6, after V lost 1 base and J lost 4 bases. The CDR3 DNA reads TGTGCCAGTAGTATAGGTTCAGGGGGTGGAGAGACCCAGTACTTC. This gives the protein CASSIGSGGGETQYF.

The V call is TRBV18, the J call TRBJ1-4; 7 bases map to TRBD1. J gave up 3 bases and V 5 bases, and 6 bases lay outside the gene matches. Germline CDR1 reads KGHSH; CDR2 reads LQKENI. The CDR3 contains 15 residues. Here the CDR3 reads CASSSRTGSNEKLFF. The CDR3 nucleotides read TGTGCCAGCTCATCACGGACAGGCTCTAATGAAAAACTGTTTTTT.

As concerns this clone: The junction shows a germline mismatch at one end, possibly a read error. This rearrangement joins TRBV2 to TRBJ1-2, with TRBD1 as a possible D gene (5 bases). This CDR3 has 14 amino acids. In germline, CDR1 is SNHLY, CDR2 FYNNEI. The CDR3 spells CASNEMTGGGGYTF. CDR3 coding DNA: TGTGCCAGCAATGAAATGACCGGGGGAGGGGGCTACACCTTC.